This T cell receptor beta chain was identified in a study of T cell changes during pregnancy in multiple sclerosis. Clones were sequenced by immunoSEQ multiplex PCR, and TCRdb holds only the in-frame ones, with some missing. This sample has around 63,000 clones, with around 92% found just once. CDR3 length: 14 amino acids. From germline, CDR1 is SGHDT and CDR2 YYEEEE. The germline V and J ends were trimmed by 3 bases and 3 bases, with 12 bases remaining between them. This clone was seen just once. The rearrangement uses TRBV5-6 and TRBJ1-1; possible D gene TRBD1, 6 bases. Sequenced material: CD8+ T cells from peripheral blood mononuclear cells, taken in the third trimester of pregnancy. The TCR sequence derives from a female donor in good health, enrolled as a control in a pregnancy study. CDR3 protein: CASSWQGRDTEAFF. CDR3 sequence (DNA): TGTGCCAGCAGCTGGCAGGGGCGGGACACTGAAGCTTTCTTT. Full variable domain (remainder filled in from reference TRBV5-6 and TRBJ1-1): DAGVTQSPTHLIKTRGQQVTLRCSPKSGHDTVSWYQQALGQGPQFIFQYYEEEERQRGNFPDRFSGHQFPNYSSELNVNALLLGDSALYLCASSWQGRDTEAFFGQGTRLTVV.